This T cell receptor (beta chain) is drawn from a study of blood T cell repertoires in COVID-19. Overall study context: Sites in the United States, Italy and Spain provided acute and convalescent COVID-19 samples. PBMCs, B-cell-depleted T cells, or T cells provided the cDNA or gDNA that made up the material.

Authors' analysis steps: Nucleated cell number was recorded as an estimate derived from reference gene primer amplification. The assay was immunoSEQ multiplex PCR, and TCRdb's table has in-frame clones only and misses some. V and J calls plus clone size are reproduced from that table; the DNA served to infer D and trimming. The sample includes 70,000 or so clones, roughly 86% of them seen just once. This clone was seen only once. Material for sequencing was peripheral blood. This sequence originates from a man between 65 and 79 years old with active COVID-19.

The CDR3 DNA reads TGTGCCAGTAGTGTTCATCCCCCGGGACTAGCGGGAGTATGGACAGATACGCAGTATTTT. This sequence encodes CASSVHPPGLAGVWTDTQYF. This chain joins TRBV19 and TRBJ2-3; 14 nucleotides agree with TRBD2. The ends lost 5 bases at V and 3 bases at J; junction bases unmatched: 16. Germline-derived CDR1 and CDR2 are LNHDA and SQIVND (reference sequence). The CDR3 runs 20 residues.